Below are 5 T cell receptor beta chains sequenced from a single sample in a study of OX40 agonist ivuxolimab in advanced cancers. TCRdb keeps only in-frame clones here, not all; method: immunoSEQ multiplex PCR. This sample has about 51,000 clones; roughly 84% occur once, and the top ten carry approximately 24%. This material consisted of CD4+ or CD8+ T cells sorted from blood, taken in a trial of the OX40 agonist ivuxolimab. The source is an adult with an advanced solid tumor such as melanoma, head and neck, liver or kidney cancer.

This chain connects TRBV11-1 to TRBJ1-1; weak D call: TRBD1 (6 bases). The germline CDR1 and CDR2 sequences are SGHAT and FQDESV (reference sequence). The V gene lost 3 bases and the J gene lost 0 bases, with 11 bases spanning the gap. There are 15 residues in the CDR3. Here the CDR3 DNA reads TGTGCCAGCAGCTTCCCAGGGGCGTTGAACACTGAAGCTTTCTTT. Its translation: CASSFPGALNTEAFF.

The chain carries TRBV4-3 and TRBJ2-2; 7 nucleotides agree with TRBD2. The CDR3 contains 14 residues. The germline V gene has CDR1 LGHNA and CDR2 YSLEER. Trimming at V came to 4 bases and at J to 6 bases, leaving 5 bases not matched to a gene. The CDR3 DNA is TGCGCCAGCAGCCTAGGGACTAATTCCGGGGAGCTGTTTTTT. Protein sequence: CASSLGTNSGELFF.

The chain uses TRBV27 and TRBJ1-4, with unresolved D. Trimming took 0 bases from V and 7 from J, leaving 6 bases between them. The CDR3 is 13 residues long. Germline lookup yields CDR1 MNHEY and CDR2 SMNVEV (reference sequence). The CDR3 coding sequence is TGTGCCAGCAGTTTATCGGTTAGTGAAAAACTGTTTTTT. Its translation: CASSLSVSEKLFF.

The CDR3 DNA reads as TGTGCCAGCAGCTTAGCGGGGGGCGGTGGCTACACCTTC. It translates to CASSLAGGGGYTF. V and J are TRBV11-2 and TRBJ1-2, with D possibly matching TRBD1 (6 bases). This CDR3 region has 13 residues. Trimming took off 1 base at V and 7 bases at J, with 10 bases between the two ends. Germline values: CDR1 SGHAT, CDR2 FQNNGV.

The chain has TRBV19 and TRBJ1-2; 8 bases line up with TRBD1. CDR1 and CDR2 (germline): LNHDA, SQIVND (reference sequence). CDR3 size: 13 residues. After removal of 9 bases from V and 3 bases from J, the junction contained 6 bases not matched to a gene. Written as DNA, the CDR3 is TGTGCCAGCCAGACAGGGGTCTACTATGGCTACACCTTC. Protein: CASQTGVYYGYTF.